The text below deals with one T cell receptor beta chain. This record comes from a study of blood T cell repertoires in COVID-19. The overall study: Sample material is recorded as cDNA or gDNA derived from T cells, B-cell-depleted T cells, or PBMCs.

Per germline, CDR1 SGHRS and CDR2 YFSETQ. The CDR3 length is 17 residues. V lost 4 bases, J lost 3 bases, and 21 bases lay in between. In the original workflow: Researchers report that nucleated cell counts were estimated from reference gene primer amplification. The table came from immunoSEQ multiplex PCR; TCRdb's copy has only in-frame clones and leaves some out. D and trimming come from the DNA, and the V and J calls and clone size come from that table. Of 80,000 to 90,000 clones listed, around 87% are singletons. The specimen was peripheral blood. This chain joins TRBV5-1 and TRBJ2-3; D might be TRBD1 (6 bases). This receptor was taken from a middle-aged man with acute or convalescent COVID-19. CDR3 amino acids: CASSHDRPGVMTDTQYF. Here the CDR3 DNA reads TGCGCCAGCAGCCATGACCGACCAGGGGTTATGACAGATACGCAGTATTTT.